This T cell receptor (beta chain) was sequenced in a study of blood T cell repertoires in COVID-19. Across the study: Sources were T cells, B-cell-depleted T cells, or PBMCs; the material itself was cDNA or gDNA.

Trimming cost V 3 bases and J 2 bases, with 17 bases left between them. CDR1 is ENHRY, CDR2 SYGVKD, per germline. The length of the CDR3 is 17 residues. Some clones are missing from TCRdb's copy, which holds only in-frame ones; the method was immunoSEQ multiplex PCR. The data contain about 110,000 clones, 85% of them singletons. The sequenced material came from peripheral blood. The chain links TRBV10-3 to TRBJ1-5; D is possibly TRBD1 (6 bases). This receptor was obtained from a human donor in a cohort sampled during active COVID-19. This CDR3 is CAISDPSGTSGNQPQHF. CDR3 nucleotides: TGTGCCATCAGTGACCCTAGCGGGACAAGCGGCAATCAGCCCCAGCATTTT.